The subject of this entry is one T cell receptor (beta chain). The sample originates from a study of control samples from healthy donors and cancer patients. CDR3 length: 19 amino acids. Germline V gene sequence: CDR1 SGHTA, CDR2 FQGNSA. Trimming cost V 5 bases and J 7 bases, with 30 bases left between them. Generated by immunoSEQ multiplex PCR, the TCRdb table keeps only in-frame clones and is missing some. The sample lists roughly 100,000 clones, about four fifths occurring once. Sequenced material: blood. The chain employs TRBV7-2 and TRBJ2-1; tentative D call: TRBD1 (6 bases). The source is a woman between 50 and 59 years old in good health. The CDR3 region is CASSPRMGASLRVKNEQFF. CDR3 nucleotides: TGTGCCAGCAGCCCTCGAATGGGGGCAAGTCTCAGGGTTAAGAATGAGCAGTTCTTC.